Each of the 16 T cell receptor beta chains below was sequenced from the same sample in a study of shared clonotypes between healthy human individuals. Using immunoSEQ multiplex PCR, the repertoire was profiled, and TCRdb retains in-frame clones only, with some absent. This sample has around 450,000 clones, with roughly 77% found just once. The sample comprised PBMCs. The receptors derive from a middle-aged woman in good health. Some clones in this sample may be carry-over from other donors' samples.

Remarks on this clone: This may stem from a read error, because a much larger clone lies one nucleotide away. V is TRBV9 and J is TRBJ2-3, with D unresolved. CDR3 length equals 12 residues. CDR1 SGDLS and CDR2 YYNGEE come from the germline V gene. Between the trimmed V and J ends, which lost 3 bases and 2 bases, there was a span of 4 bases. The CDR3 nucleotides read TGTGCCAGCAGCGCCCTCACAGATACGCAGTATTTT. Translated, it gives CASSALTDTQYF. Variable domain in full (rest from reference TRBV9 and TRBJ2-3): DSGVTQTPKHLITATGQRVTLRCSPRSGDLSVYWYQQSLDQGLQFLIQYYNGEERAKGNILERFSAQQFPDLHSELNLSSLELGDSALYFCASSALTDTQYFGPGTRLTVL.

The genes are TRBV13 and TRBJ2-3; 9 positions match TRBD2. The CDR3 totals 16 residues. V shed 4 bases and J 2 bases; nucleotides not matched to a gene: 7. From germline, CDR1 is PRHDT and CDR2 FYEKMQ (reference sequence). The CDR3, as DNA: TGTGCCAGCAGCTCCTCGACTAGCGGCATCACAGATACGCAGTATTTT. It translates to CASSSSTSGITDTQYF.

This clone was picked up many times. This sample includes further DNA sequences coding for the same CDR3. The chain is built from TRBV2 and TRBJ1-1; unclear D gene. V lost 6 bases and J 1 base, leaving 3 bases between the germline ends. CDR1 and CDR2 (germline): SNHLY, FYNNEI. The length of the CDR3 is 11 residues. The chain's CDR3 is CASRENTEAFF. CDR3 coding DNA: TGTGCCAGCAGGGAGAACACTGAAGCTTTCTTT.

The chain recombines TRBV29-1 with TRBJ2-7; weak D call: TRBD1 (5 bases). Per the germline V gene, CDR1 is SQVTM and CDR2 is ANQGSEA. Trimming cost V 1 base and J 5 bases, with 12 bases left between them. The CDR3 runs 13 residues. CDR3 nucleotides: TGCAGCGTTGAAGGGCAGGGTGGCGACGAGCAGTACTTC. Translation: CSVEGQGGDEQYF.

This sequence joins TRBV7-2 and TRBJ2-3; 10 bases match TRBD2. The CDR3 contains 14 residues. The trim removed 2 bases at V and 5 bases at J, leaving 1 base unmatched. Germline CDR1 and CDR2: SGHTA and FQGNSA. The CDR3, as DNA: TGTGCCAGCAGCTTAAGCGGGAGGGGAGATACGCAGTATTTT. The encoded protein is CASSLSGRGDTQYF.

The V gene is TRBV7-9, the J gene TRBJ2-1, with 7 bases aligning to TRBD2. V was pared by 4 bases and J by 9 bases, with 12 bases of the junction left unmatched. CDR1 and CDR2 from the germline V gene are SEHNR and FQNEAQ (reference sequence). This CDR3 spans 15 amino acids. The CDR3 DNA sequence: TGTGCCAGCAGCTCGAAAGACACACGGGGGGTTGAGCAGTTCTTC. Its translation: CASSSKDTRGVEQFF.

The V gene is TRBV21-1, the J gene TRBJ2-7; the table's D call TRBD2 went unverified against the DNA. TRBV21-1 is assigned pseudogene status. The CDR3 covers 16 residues. CDR3 nucleotide sequence: TGTGCCAGCAGCACTAGTTCCCCGGGACTAGACTACGAGCAGTACTTC. Its translation: CASSTSSPGLDYEQYF.

This clone was observed a few times. V gene TRBV6-1 combines with J gene TRBJ1-1, with a weak D call TRBD1 (5 bases). The CDR3 is made up of 11 amino acids. The V end lost 6 bases, the J end lost 11 bases, and 13 bases lay between the germline ends. From germline, CDR1 is MNHNS and CDR2 SASEGT. In nucleotides, the CDR3 is TGTGCCAGCAGCCAACAGGAGGTGGCTTTCTTT. It specifies CASSQQEVAFF.

The chain recombines TRBV11-1 with TRBJ2-5, with 10 bases that match TRBD1. This CDR3 is built from 14 residues. After removal of 7 bases from V and 3 bases from J, the junction contained 5 bases not matched to a gene. Germline values: CDR1 SGHAT, CDR2 FQDESV (reference sequence). The chain's CDR3 is CASKRTGGEETQYF. The CDR3 coding sequence is TGTGCCAGCAAACGGACAGGGGGGGAAGAGACCCAGTACTTC.

The chain joins TRBV28 to TRBJ2-1, with a possible D match to TRBD2 (6 bases). The CDR3 length is 13 residues. CDR1 is MDHEN, CDR2 SYDVKM, per germline. V gave up 4 bases and J gave up 9 bases, with 13 bases separating them. The CDR3 sequence is CASSSGSLGEQFF. In nucleotides, the CDR3 is TGTGCCAGCAGTTCCGGGAGCTTGGGTGAGCAGTTCTTC. The full variable domain, rest sourced from reference TRBV28 and TRBJ2-1, is DVKVTQSSRYLVKRTGEKVFLECVQDMDHENMFWYRQDPGLGLRLIYFSYDVKMKEKGDIPEGYSVSREKKERFSLILESASTNQTSMYLCASSSGSLGEQFFGPGTRLTVL.

This clone came up many times. The chain is built from TRBV7-2 and TRBJ2-4; a weak D match, TRBD2 (6 bases). V lost 5 bases and J 0 bases, leaving 11 bases between the germline ends. Per germline, CDR1 SGHTA and CDR2 FQGNSA. This CDR3 contains 15 residues. This chain's CDR3 is CASSDSGLAKNIQYF. The CDR3 DNA follows: TGTGCCAGCAGCGATAGCGGTTTAGCCAAAAACATTCAGTACTTC.

The chain recombines TRBV9 with TRBJ2-7; the match to TRBD2 covers 8 bases. Germline CDR1 is SGDLS and CDR2 is YYNGEE. There are 15 residues in the CDR3. Trimming took 3 bases from V and 0 from J; bases not matched to a gene: 5. The CDR3: CASSGGGGSSYEQYF. CDR3 nucleotide sequence: TGTGCCAGCAGCGGCGGCGGGGGGAGCTCCTACGAGCAGTACTTC.

The genes are TRBV2 and TRBJ1-2; D gene ambiguous. The CDR3 spans 14 residues. The germline gives CDR1 SNHLY, CDR2 FYNNEI. V lost 6 bases to trimming and J lost 0 bases, with 11 bases between them. The CDR3, as DNA: TGTGCCAGCAGACGGGGTACGGCTAACTATGGCTACACCTTC. Amino acid sequence: CASRRGTANYGYTF.

This clone was seen just once. V is TRBV7-3 and J is TRBJ2-3, with 10 positions matching TRBD2. The CDR3 extends over 18 amino acids. V shed 2 bases, J shed 6 bases, and the junction held 14 bases outside the gene matches. Germline V gives CDR1 SGHTA, CDR2 FQGTGA. CDR3 loop: CASSLDPRGAGGRDTQYF. As DNA, the CDR3 is TGTGCCAGCAGCTTAGACCCTCGGGGAGCGGGAGGGAGGGATACGCAGTATTTT.

DNA for the CDR3: TGTGCCAGCAGCTTAGTTGGGGGCGGGTTAGATGAGCAGTTCTTC. This translates into CASSLVGGGLDEQFF. The chain combines TRBV7-6 with TRBJ2-1; maybe TRBD1 (6 bases). V was clipped by 1 base and J by 8 bases, with 15 bases between them. Germline V gives CDR1 SGHVS, CDR2 FNYEAQ. This CDR3 spans 15 amino acids. The full variable domain, completed using reference TRBV7-6 and TRBJ2-1, is GAGVSQSPRYKVTKRGQDVALRCDPISGHVSLYWYRQALGQGPEFLTYFNYEAQQDKSGLPNDRFSAERPEGSISTLTIQRTEQRDSAMYRCASSLVGGGLDEQFFGPGTRLTVL.

The chain combines TRBV11-2 with TRBJ1-2; 8 positions agree with TRBD1. CDR3 length: 17 residues. From germline, CDR1 is SGHAT and CDR2 FQNNGV. V dropped 0 bases and J dropped 4; count of bases not matched to a gene: 10. The CDR3 region has the DNA TGTGCCAGCAGCTTAGATGTAGGGGACAGGCCCGGCTATGGCTACACCTTC. It codes for CASSLDVGDRPGYGYTF.